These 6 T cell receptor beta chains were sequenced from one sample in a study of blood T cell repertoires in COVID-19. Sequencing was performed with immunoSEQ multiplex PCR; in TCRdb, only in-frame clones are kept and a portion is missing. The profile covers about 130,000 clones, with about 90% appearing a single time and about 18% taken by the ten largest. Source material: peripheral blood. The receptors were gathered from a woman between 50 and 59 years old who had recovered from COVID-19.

The CDR3 DNA sequence: TGTGCCAGCAACCCCGGCTTACCCCGGGGGGGAACGACCGGGGAGCTGTTTTTT. Its translation is CASNPGLPRGGTTGELFF. The chain carries TRBV7-2 and TRBJ2-2; TRBD2 matches at 8 bases. Per germline, CDR1 SGHTA and CDR2 FQGNSA. This CDR3 comprises 18 residues. V was pared by 7 bases and J by 5 bases, with 18 bases of the junction left unmatched. Full variable domain (rest looked up from reference TRBV7-2 and TRBJ2-2): GAGVSQSPSNKVTEKGKDVELRCDPISGHTALYWYRQSLGQGLEFLIYFQGNSAPDKSGLPSDRFSAERTGGSVSTLTIQRTQQEDSAVYLCASNPGLPRGGTTGELFFGEGSRLTVL.

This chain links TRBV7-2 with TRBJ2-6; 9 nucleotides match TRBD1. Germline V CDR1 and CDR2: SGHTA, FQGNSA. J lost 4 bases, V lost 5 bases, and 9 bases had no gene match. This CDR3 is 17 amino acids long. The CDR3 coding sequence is TGTGCCAGCAGCCTAACCTGGACAGGGGACGGGGCCAACGTCCTGACTTTC. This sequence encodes CASSLTWTGDGANVLTF.

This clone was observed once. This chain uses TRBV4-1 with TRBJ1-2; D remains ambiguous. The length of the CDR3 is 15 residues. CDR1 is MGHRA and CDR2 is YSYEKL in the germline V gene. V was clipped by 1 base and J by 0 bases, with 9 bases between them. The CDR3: CASSQVAGANYGYTF. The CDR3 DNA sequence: TGCGCCAGCAGCCAAGTGGCAGGCGCTAACTATGGCTACACCTTC.

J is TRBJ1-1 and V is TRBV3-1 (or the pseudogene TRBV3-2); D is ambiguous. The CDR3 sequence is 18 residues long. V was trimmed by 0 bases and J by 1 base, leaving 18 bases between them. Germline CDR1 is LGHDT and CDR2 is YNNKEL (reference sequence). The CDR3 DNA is TGTGCCAGCAGCCAAGAGCCCCAACGGAGAACAACGAACACTGAAGCTTTCTTT. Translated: CASSQEPQRRTTNTEAFF.

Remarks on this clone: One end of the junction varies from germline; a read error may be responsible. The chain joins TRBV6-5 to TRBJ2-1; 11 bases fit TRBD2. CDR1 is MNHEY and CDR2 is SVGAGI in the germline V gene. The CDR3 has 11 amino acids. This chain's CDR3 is CASSMGLAEIF. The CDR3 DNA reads TGTGCCAGCAGTATGGGACTAGCGGAGATCTTC.

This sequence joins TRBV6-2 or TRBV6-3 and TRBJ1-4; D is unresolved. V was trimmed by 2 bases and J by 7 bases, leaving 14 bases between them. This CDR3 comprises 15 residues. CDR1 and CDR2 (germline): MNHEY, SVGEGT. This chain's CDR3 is CASSYPGSGREKLFF. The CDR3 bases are TGTGCCAGCAGTTACCCGGGGTCAGGTCGTGAAAAACTGTTTTTT.